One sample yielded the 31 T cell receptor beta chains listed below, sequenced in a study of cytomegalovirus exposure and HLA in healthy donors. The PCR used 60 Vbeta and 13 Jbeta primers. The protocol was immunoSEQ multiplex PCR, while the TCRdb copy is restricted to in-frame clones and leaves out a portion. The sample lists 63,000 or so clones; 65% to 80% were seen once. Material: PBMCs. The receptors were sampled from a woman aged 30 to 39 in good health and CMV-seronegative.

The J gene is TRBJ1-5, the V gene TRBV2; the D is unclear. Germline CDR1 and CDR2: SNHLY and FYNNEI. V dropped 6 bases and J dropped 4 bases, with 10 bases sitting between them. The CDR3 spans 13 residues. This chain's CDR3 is CASSLAHNQPQHF. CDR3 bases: TGTGCCAGCAGCCTAGCCCATAATCAGCCCCAGCATTTT.

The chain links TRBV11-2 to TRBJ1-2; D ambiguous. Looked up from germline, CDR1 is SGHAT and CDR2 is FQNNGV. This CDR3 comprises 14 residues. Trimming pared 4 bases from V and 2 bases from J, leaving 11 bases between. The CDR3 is CASSSPRRNYGYTF. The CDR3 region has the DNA TGTGCCAGCAGCTCACCCAGGAGGAACTATGGCTACACCTTC. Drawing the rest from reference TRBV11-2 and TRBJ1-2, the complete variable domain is EAGVAQSPRYKIIEKRQSVAFWCNPISGHATLYWYQQILGQGPKLLIQFQNNGVVDDSQLPKDRFSAERLKGVDSTLKIQPAKLEDSAVYLCASSSPRRNYGYTFGSGTRLTVV.

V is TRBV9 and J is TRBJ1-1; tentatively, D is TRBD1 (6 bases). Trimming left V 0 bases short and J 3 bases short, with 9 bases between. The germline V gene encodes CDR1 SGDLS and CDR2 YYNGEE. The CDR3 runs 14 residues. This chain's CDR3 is CASSVDRVDTEAFF. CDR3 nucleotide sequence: TGTGCCAGCAGCGTAGACAGGGTGGACACTGAAGCTTTCTTT.

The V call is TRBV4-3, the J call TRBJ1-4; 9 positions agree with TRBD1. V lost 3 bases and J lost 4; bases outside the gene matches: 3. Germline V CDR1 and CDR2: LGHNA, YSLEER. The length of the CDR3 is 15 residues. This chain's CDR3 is CASSQGGQGNEKLFF. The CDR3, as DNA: TGCGCCAGCAGCCAGGGGGGACAGGGTAATGAAAAACTGTTTTTT.

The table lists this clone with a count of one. As DNA, the CDR3 is TGTGCCAGCACCACTTATGAGGGAAGCTACGAGCAGTACGTC. Protein: CASTTYEGSYEQYV. The V gene is TRBV7-8, the J gene TRBJ2-7; possibly TRBD2 for D (5 bases). Germline assignment: CDR1 SGHVS and CDR2 FQNEAQ. The CDR3 is 14 residues long. Trimming shortened V by 7 bases and J by 3 bases, and 16 bases separated the two germline ends.

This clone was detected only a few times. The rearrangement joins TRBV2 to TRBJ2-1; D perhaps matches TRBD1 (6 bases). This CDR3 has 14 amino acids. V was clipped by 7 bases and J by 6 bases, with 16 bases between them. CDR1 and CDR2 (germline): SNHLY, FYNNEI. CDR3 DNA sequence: TGTGCCAGCATCGAGGGGGAAATTGCCAATGAGCAGTTCTTC. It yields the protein CASIEGEIANEQFF. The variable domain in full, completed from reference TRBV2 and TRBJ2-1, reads EPEVTQTPSHQVTQMGQEVILRCVPISNHLYFYWYRQILGQKVEFLVSFYNNEISEKSEIFDDQFSVERPDGSNFTLKIRSTKLEDSAMYFCASIEGEIANEQFFGPGTRLTVL.

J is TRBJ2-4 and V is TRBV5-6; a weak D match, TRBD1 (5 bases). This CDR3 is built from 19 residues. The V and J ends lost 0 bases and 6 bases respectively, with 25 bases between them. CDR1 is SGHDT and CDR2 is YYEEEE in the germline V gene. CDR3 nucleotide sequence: TGTGCCAGCAGCTTGGATGCTAGGCAGGGAAGGGATTCGAGAAACATTCAGTACTTC. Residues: CASSLDARQGRDSRNIQYF.

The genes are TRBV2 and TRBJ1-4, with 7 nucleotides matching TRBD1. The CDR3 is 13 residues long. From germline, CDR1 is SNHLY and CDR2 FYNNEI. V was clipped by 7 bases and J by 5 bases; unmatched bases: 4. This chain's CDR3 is CASNGRGNEKLFF. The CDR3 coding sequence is TGTGCCAGCAACGGCAGGGGGAATGAAAAACTGTTTTTT.

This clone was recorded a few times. The CDR3 DNA follows: TGTGCCAGCAGCTTAGAGGGCCTAGCGGGGACTATGGGGCAGTTCTTC. As protein: CASSLEGLAGTMGQFF. The chain couples TRBV11-2 to TRBJ2-1; 9 positions match TRBD2. There are 16 residues in the CDR3. The germline V gene encodes CDR1 SGHAT and CDR2 FQNNGV. The trim removed 0 bases at V and 12 bases at J, leaving 12 bases unmatched. The full variable domain, rest sourced from reference TRBV11-2 and TRBJ2-1, is EAGVAQSPRYKIIEKRQSVAFWCNPISGHATLYWYQQILGQGPKLLIQFQNNGVVDDSQLPKDRFSAERLKGVDSTLKIQPAKLEDSAVYLCASSLEGLAGTMGQFFGPGTRLTVL.

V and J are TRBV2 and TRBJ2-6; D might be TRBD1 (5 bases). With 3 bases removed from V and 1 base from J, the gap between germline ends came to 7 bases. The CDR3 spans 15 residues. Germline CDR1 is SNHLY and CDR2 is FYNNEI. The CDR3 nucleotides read TGTGCCAGCAGTGACGGACATTCTGGGGCCAACGTCCTGACTTTC. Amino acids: CASSDGHSGANVLTF.

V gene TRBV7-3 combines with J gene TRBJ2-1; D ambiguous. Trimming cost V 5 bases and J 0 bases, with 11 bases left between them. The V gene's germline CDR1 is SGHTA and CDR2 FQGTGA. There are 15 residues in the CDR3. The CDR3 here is CASSMRHSSYNEQFF. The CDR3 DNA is TGTGCCAGCAGCATGCGTCACAGCTCCTACAATGAGCAGTTCTTC.

CDR3 loop: CASSISGRNHEQYV. DNA for the CDR3: TGTGCCAGTAGTATTAGCGGGAGAAACCACGAGCAGTACGTC. The chain recombines TRBV19 with TRBJ2-7; 9 nucleotides agree with TRBD2. Germline values: CDR1 LNHDA, CDR2 SQIVND (reference sequence). V gave up 3 bases and J gave up 5 bases; unmatched junction bases: 5. This CDR3 has 14 residues.

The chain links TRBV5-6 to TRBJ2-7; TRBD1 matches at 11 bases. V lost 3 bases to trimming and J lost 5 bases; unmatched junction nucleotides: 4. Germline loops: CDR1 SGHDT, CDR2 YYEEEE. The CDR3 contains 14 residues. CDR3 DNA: TGTGCCAGCAGCTCGGGACAGGGGGGACACGAGCAGTACTTC. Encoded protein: CASSSGQGGHEQYF.

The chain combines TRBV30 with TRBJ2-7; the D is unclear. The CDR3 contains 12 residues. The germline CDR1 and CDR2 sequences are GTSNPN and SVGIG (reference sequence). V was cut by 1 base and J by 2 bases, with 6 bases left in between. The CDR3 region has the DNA TGTGCCTGGAGTGATTCGGCCTACGAGCAGTACTTC. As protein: CAWSDSAYEQYF.

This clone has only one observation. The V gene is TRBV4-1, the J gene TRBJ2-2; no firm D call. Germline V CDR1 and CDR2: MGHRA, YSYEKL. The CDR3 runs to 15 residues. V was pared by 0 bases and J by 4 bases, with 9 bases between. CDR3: CASSQEQFRTGELFF. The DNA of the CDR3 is TGCGCCAGCAGCCAAGAACAGTTTCGCACCGGGGAGCTGTTTTTT.

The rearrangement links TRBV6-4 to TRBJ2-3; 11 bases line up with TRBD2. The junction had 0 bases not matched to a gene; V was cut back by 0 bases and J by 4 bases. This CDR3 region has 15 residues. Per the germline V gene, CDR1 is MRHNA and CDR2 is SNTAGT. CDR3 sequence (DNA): TGTGCCAGCAGTGACTCTAGCGGGAGGGCAGATACGCAGTATTTT. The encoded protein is CASSDSSGRADTQYF.

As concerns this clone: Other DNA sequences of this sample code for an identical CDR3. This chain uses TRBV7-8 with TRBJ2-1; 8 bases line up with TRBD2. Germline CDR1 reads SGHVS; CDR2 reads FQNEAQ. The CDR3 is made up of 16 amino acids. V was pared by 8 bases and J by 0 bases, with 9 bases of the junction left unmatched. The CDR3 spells CASYSVGGASYNEQFF. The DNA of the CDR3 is TGTGCCAGCTATTCCGTCGGGGGGGCCTCCTACAATGAGCAGTTCTTC.

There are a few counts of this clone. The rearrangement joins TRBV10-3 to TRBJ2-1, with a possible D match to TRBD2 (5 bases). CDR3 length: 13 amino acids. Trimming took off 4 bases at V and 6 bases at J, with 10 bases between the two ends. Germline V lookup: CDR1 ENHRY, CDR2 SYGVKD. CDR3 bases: TGTGCCATCAGTGGCCGGGAAAGCAATGAGCAGTTCTTC. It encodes CAISGRESNEQFF.

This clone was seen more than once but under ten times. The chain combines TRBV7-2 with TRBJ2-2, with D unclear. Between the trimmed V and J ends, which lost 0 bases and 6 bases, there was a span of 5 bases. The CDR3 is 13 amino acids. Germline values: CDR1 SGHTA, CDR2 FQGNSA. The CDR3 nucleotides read TGTGCCAGCAGCTTAGCGGCGGCCGGGGAGCTGTTTTTT. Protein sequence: CASSLAAAGELFF.

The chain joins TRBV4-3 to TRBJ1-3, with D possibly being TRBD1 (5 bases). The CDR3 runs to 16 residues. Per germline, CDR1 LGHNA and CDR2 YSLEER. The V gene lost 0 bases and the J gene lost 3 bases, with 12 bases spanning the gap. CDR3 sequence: CASSQDLSRDGNTIYF. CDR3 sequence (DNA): TGCGCCAGCAGCCAAGATCTTTCCAGGGATGGAAACACCATATATTTT.

The CDR3 reads CASSLANQGGYGYTF. CDR3 nucleotide sequence: TGTGCCAGCAGCTTAGCTAACCAGGGGGGCTATGGCTACACCTTC. The V gene is TRBV7-2, the J gene TRBJ1-2; 7 nucleotides align to TRBD1. CDR1 is SGHTA, CDR2 FQGNSA, per germline. The V gene end was trimmed by 0 bases and the J gene end by 4 bases; junction bases not matched to a gene: 5. The CDR3 sequence is 15 residues long.

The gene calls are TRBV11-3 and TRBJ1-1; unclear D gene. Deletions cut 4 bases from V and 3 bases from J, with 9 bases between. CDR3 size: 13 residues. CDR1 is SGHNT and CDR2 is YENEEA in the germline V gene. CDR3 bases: TGTGCCAGCAGCTCTTACCGGGACACTGAAGCTTTCTTT. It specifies CASSSYRDTEAFF.

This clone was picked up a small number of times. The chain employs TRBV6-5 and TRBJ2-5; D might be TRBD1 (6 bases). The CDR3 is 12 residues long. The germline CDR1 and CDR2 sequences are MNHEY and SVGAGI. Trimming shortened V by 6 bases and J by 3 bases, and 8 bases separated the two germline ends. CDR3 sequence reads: CASRDRKETQYF. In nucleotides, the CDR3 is TGTGCCAGCAGGGACAGAAAAGAGACCCAGTACTTC.

The CDR3 loop reads CASSPWTGSDTDTQYF. CDR3 nucleotides: TGTGCCAGTAGTCCCTGGACAGGGTCGGACACAGATACGCAGTATTTT. The rearrangement uses TRBV19 and TRBJ2-3; 8 bases match TRBD1. The CDR3 extends over 16 amino acids. The ends lost 5 bases at V and 2 bases at J; junction bases unmatched: 9. CDR1 is LNHDA, CDR2 SQIVND, per germline (reference sequence).

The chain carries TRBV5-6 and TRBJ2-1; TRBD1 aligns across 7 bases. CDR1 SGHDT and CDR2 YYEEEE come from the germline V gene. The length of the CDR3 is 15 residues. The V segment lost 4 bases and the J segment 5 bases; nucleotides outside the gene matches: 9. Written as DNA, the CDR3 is TGTGCCAGCAGCCCAGGGACAGCATATCACAATGAGCAGTTCTTC. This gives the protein CASSPGTAYHNEQFF. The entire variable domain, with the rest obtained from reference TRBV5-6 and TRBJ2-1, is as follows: DAGVTQSPTHLIKTRGQQVTLRCSPKSGHDTVSWYQQALGQGPQFIFQYYEEEERQRGNFPDRFSGHQFPNYSSELNVNALLLGDSALYLCASSPGTAYHNEQFFGPGTRLTVL.

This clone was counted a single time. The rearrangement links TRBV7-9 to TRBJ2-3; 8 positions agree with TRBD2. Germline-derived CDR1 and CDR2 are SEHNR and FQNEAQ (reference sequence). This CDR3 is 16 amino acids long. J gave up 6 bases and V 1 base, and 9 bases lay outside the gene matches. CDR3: CASSLDLAGRTDTQYF. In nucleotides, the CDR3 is TGTGCCAGCAGCTTAGATCTAGCGGGTAGGACGGATACGCAGTATTTT.

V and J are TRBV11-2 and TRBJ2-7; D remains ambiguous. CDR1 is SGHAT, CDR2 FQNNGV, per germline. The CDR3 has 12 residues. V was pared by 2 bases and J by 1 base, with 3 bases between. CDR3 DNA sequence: TGTGCCAGCAGCTTACATTCCTACGAGCAGTACTTC. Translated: CASSLHSYEQYF. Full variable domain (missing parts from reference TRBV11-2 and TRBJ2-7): EAGVAQSPRYKIIEKRQSVAFWCNPISGHATLYWYQQILGQGPKLLIQFQNNGVVDDSQLPKDRFSAERLKGVDSTLKIQPAKLEDSAVYLCASSLHSYEQYFGPGTRLTVT.

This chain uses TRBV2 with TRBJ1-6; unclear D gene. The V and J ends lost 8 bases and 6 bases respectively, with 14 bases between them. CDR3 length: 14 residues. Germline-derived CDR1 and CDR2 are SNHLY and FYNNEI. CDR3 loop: CASQGRVANSPLHF. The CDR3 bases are TGTGCCAGCCAAGGTCGGGTAGCTAATTCACCCCTCCACTTT.

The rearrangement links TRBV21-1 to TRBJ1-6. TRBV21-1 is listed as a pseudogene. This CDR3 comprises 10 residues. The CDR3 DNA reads TGTGCCAGCCGGGGTTCACCCCTCCACTTT. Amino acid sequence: CASRGSPLHF.

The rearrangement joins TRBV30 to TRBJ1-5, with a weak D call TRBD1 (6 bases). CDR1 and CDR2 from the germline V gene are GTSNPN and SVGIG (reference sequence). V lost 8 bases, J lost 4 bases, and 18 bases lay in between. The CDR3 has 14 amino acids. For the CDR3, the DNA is TGTGCCGCCGATCCCGGGACAAGGAATCAGCCCCAGCATTTT. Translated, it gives CAADPGTRNQPQHF.

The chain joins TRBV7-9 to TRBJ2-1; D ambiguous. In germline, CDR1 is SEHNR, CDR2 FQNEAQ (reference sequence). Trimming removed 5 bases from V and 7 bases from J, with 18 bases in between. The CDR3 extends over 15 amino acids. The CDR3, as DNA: TGTGCCAGCAGCCTCGAGTTCATGTCCCTAAATGAGCAGTTCTTC. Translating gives CASSLEFMSLNEQFF.